This T cell receptor beta chain stems from a study of identical twins. Findings and limits, study-wide: Alpha sequences that were out-of-frame and twin-shared showed an excess of low generation probability. Cross-sectional statistics, not tracking of the same donors, supported the conclusions.

After template switching added a universal primer site, the resulting cDNA carried unique molecular identifiers. TCRdb fed the 5' RACE reads into MiXCR, producing one record per CDR3 protein. The table has about 250,000 distinct CDR3 sequences, about 8.9% seen once. This clonotype was counted only a few times. No antigen is known for it. Everyone who gave samples was a healthy Caucasian. The data also belong to a second study, concerning yellow fever vaccine responses in identical twins.

Sequenced: CD8+ T cells sorted from blood. The receptor was derived from a woman between 18 and 30 years old in good health.

CDR3 nucleotides: TGTGCCAGCAGTTCTTCCGGGACAGATCCCTACGAGCAGTACTTC. Residues: CASSSSGTDPYEQYF. The chain is built from TRBV28 and TRBJ2-7; 7 bases agree with TRBD1. The CDR3 extends over 15 amino acids. Losses at the gene ends were 4 bases for V and 2 bases for J; bases not matched to a gene: 8. CDR1 and CDR2 from the germline V gene are MDHEN and SYDVKM.